The 11 T cell receptor beta chains reported below all come from one sample, sequenced in a study of T cells in Graves' hyperthyroidism and ophthalmopathy. Amplification targeted TCR beta CDR3 regions from RNA transcripts. The HTBI primer set was used in a first-round RT-PCR of the TCR CDR3. TCRdb reprocessed the multiplex PCR reads via MiXCR and lists one record per CDR3 protein. The profile covers over 350,000 distinct CDR3 sequences, with around 20% appearing a single time and 35% to 50% taken by the ten largest. What was sequenced was blood. These receptors all stem from a man between 18 and 29 years old with Graves' ophthalmopathy.

This clonotype was recorded at least ten times. The chain is built from TRBV5-8 and TRBJ1-5; tentative D call: TRBD1 (5 bases). The CDR3 loop spans 14 amino acids. V lost 7 bases to trimming and J lost 6 bases, with 17 bases between them. Per the germline V gene, CDR1 is SGHTS and CDR2 is YDEGEE. CDR3 DNA: TGTGCCAGCCGCGGGCGCCAGGGAGGTCAGCCCCAGCATTTT. Translation gives CASRGRQGGQPQHF.

This clonotype was counted ten times or more. V and J are TRBV28 and TRBJ1-2; D not certain. V dropped 8 bases and J dropped 7 bases, with 14 bases sitting between them. CDR3 length: 12 residues. Germline CDR1 MDHEN, CDR2 SYDVKM. CDR3 residues: CASGDPTVGYTF. CDR3 sequence (DNA): TGTGCCAGCGGCGACCCAACGGTTGGCTACACCTTC.

This clonotype was detected many times. The chain uses TRBV2 and TRBJ2-1, with 13 bases aligning to TRBD2. The germline V gene has CDR1 SNHLY and CDR2 FYNNEI. V lost 6 bases to trimming and J lost 10 bases; unmatched junction nucleotides: 6. The length of the CDR3 is 14 residues. The CDR3: CASRTSGGAREQFF. CDR3 DNA sequence: TGTGCCAGCAGAACTAGCGGGGGGGCCCGGGAGCAGTTCTTC. The complete variable domain, with remaining parts taken from reference TRBV2 and TRBJ2-1, reads EPEVTQTPSHQVTQMGQEVILRCVPISNHLYFYWYRQILGQKVEFLVSFYNNEISEKSEIFDDQFSVERPDGSNFTLKIRSTKLEDSAMYFCASRTSGGAREQFFGPGTRLTVL.

This clonotype was counted a few times. This chain connects TRBV18 to TRBJ2-7; possible D gene TRBD1, 6 bases. The CDR3 extends over 13 amino acids. The ends were cut back, 4 bases at V and 7 bases at J, with 14 bases in the middle. Germline lookup yields CDR1 KGHSH and CDR2 LQKENI. CDR3 bases: TGTGCCAGCTCACGGGGACAATTGAAGGAGCAGTACTTC. Translating it yields CASSRGQLKEQYF.

This clonotype occurred a few times. The chain carries TRBV5-1 and TRBJ2-1, with 7 nucleotides matching TRBD1. Germline V gene sequence: CDR1 SGHRS, CDR2 YFSETQ. Trimming cost V 2 bases and J 8 bases; bases outside gene matches: 10. This CDR3 region has 15 residues. CDR3 region: CASSFYGRQGDEQFF. The CDR3 coding sequence is TGCGCCAGCAGCTTTTACGGAAGACAGGGAGATGAGCAGTTCTTC. Using reference TRBV5-1 and TRBJ2-1 for the parts outside the CDR3, the full variable domain is KAGVTQTPRYLIKTRGQQVTLSCSPISGHRSVSWYQQTPGQGLQFLFEYFSETQRNKGNFPGRFSGRQFSNSRSEMNVSTLELGDSALYLCASSFYGRQGDEQFFGPGTRLTVL.

The CDR3 nucleotides are TGTGCCAGCAGTCGGGACTCTAGCGGGGGGCGGGGTAATTCACCCCTCCACTTT. Its protein product is CASSRDSSGGRGNSPLHF. The rearrangement links TRBV7-9 to TRBJ1-6, with D possibly being TRBD1 (6 bases). This CDR3 region has 18 residues. CDR1 and CDR2 (germline): SEHNR, FQNEAQ (reference sequence). The V and J ends lost 6 bases and 6 bases respectively, with 24 bases between them.

This chain links TRBV6-1 with TRBJ1-5; TRBD1 agrees at 7 bases. Germline V gives CDR1 MNHNS, CDR2 SASEGT. After removal of 4 bases from V and 2 bases from J, the junction contained 14 bases not matched to a gene. The CDR3 contains 18 residues. The CDR3 reads CASSGTGGYEGGNQPQHF. The CDR3 DNA reads as TGTGCCAGCAGTGGGACAGGTGGGTACGAGGGCGGCAATCAGCCCCAGCATTTT.

This chain joins TRBV10-2 and TRBJ1-5, with D uncertain. The V gene's germline CDR1 is WSHSY and CDR2 SAAADI. The CDR3 spans 14 residues. V was clipped by 4 bases and J by 3 bases, with 10 bases between them. The DNA of the CDR3 is TGCGCCAGCAGTGCATCGCAGGTCAATCAGCCCCAGCATTTT. Protein product: CASSASQVNQPQHF.

This clonotype was counted between two and nine times. The rearrangement uses TRBV5-5 and TRBJ2-5; D remains ambiguous. The CDR3 contains 14 residues. Trimming shortened V by 1 base and J by 2 bases, and 9 bases separated the two germline ends. Germline V gives CDR1 SGHKS, CDR2 YYEKEE (reference sequence). The CDR3, as DNA: TGTGCCAGCAGCTTGCGGAACCTTCAAGAGACCCAGTACTTC. Amino acids: CASSLRNLQETQYF. The full variable domain, with the rest looked up from reference TRBV5-5 and TRBJ2-5, is DAGVTQSPTHLIKTRGQQVTLRCSPISGHKSVSWYQQVLGQGPQFIFQYYEKEERGRGNFPDRFSARQFPNYSSELNVNALLLGDSALYLCASSLRNLQETQYFGPGTRLLVL.

A few counts support this clonotype. The chain is built from TRBV18 and TRBJ2-7; possible D gene TRBD1, 6 bases. The V gene lost 5 bases and the J gene lost 2 bases, with 13 bases spanning the gap. CDR3 length: 14 residues. The germline gives CDR1 KGHSH, CDR2 LQKENI. The CDR3 sequence is CASSTTQGTYEQYF. CDR3 in DNA: TGTGCCAGCTCAACAACCCAGGGGACCTACGAGCAGTACTTC.

V is TRBV4-1 and J is TRBJ2-3; the D call may be TRBD1 or TRBD2 (6 bases each). Trimming removed 0 bases at V and 1 base at J, with 11 bases between. The CDR3 contains 16 residues. Germline values: CDR1 MGHRA, CDR2 YSYEKL. The CDR3: CASSQDPGGGTDTQYF. The DNA of the CDR3 is TGCGCCAGCAGCCAAGATCCCGGGGGCGGCACAGATACGCAGTATTTT.